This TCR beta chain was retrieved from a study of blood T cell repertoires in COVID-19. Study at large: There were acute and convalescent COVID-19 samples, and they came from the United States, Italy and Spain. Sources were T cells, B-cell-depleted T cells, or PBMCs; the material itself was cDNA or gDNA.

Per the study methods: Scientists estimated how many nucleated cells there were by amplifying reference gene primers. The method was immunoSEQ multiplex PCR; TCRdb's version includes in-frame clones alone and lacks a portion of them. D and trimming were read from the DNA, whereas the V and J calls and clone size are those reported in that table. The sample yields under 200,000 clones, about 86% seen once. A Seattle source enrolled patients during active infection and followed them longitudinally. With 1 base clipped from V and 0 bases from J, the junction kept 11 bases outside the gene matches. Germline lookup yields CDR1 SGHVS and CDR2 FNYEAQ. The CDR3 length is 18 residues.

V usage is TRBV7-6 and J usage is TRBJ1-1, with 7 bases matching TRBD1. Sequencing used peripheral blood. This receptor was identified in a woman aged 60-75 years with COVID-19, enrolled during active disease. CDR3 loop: CASSLVQGGNPLNTEAFF. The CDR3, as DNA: TGTGCCAGCAGCTTAGTTCAGGGGGGCAACCCTCTGAACACTGAAGCTTTCTTT.